Included here is one TCR beta chain sequence, with context. Its antigen remains unknown. The entry originates in a study of T cells after yellow fever vaccination. Across the study: SMART-Seq v4 Ultra Low Input prepared libraries from low-cell fractions. Findings of the study overall: A small share of clonotypes appeared in both CD4 and CD8 compartments. Post-booster reappearance was seen for most primary-vaccination clones (roughly 96% CD4, roughly 88% CD8).

This CDR3 is 14 amino acids long. V lost 1 base, J lost 7 bases, and 3 bases stayed unmatched. Germline V gene lookup returns CDR1 DFQATT and CDR2 SNEGSKA (reference sequence). TCRdb processed the 5' RACE reads anew with MiXCR; each CDR3 protein has one entry. The profile shows under 600,000 distinct CDR3 sequences, approximately 13% of them singletons. The sequence was obtained from a man between 25 and 39 years old who received the YFV17D yellow fever vaccine. The source material was PBMCs, sampled on the day of the yellow fever booster vaccination. The chain has TRBV20-1 and TRBJ2-1; 11 bases match TRBD2. The DNA for the CDR3 is TGCAGTGCTAGAGTTTCTAGCGGGGGGAATGAGCAGTTCTTC. Its translation is CSARVSSGGNEQFF.